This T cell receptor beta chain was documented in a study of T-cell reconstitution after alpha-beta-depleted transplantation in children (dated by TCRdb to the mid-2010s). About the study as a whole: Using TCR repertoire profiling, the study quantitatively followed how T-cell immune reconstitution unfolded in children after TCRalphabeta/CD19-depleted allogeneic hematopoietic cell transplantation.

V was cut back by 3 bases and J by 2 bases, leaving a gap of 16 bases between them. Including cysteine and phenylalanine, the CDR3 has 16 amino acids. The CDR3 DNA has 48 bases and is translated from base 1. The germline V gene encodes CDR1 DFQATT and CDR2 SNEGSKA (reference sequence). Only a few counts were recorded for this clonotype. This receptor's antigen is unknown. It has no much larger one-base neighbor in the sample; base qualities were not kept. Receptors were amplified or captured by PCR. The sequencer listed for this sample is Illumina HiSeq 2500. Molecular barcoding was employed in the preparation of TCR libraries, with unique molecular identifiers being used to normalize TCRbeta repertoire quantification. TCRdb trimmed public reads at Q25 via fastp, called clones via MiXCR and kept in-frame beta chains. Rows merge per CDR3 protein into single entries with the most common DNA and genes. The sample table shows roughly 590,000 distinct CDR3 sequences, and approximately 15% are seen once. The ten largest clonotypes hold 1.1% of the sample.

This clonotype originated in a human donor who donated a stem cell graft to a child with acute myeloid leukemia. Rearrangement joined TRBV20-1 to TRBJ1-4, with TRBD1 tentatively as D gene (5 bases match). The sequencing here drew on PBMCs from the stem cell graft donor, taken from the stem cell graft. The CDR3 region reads CSASASLGQTNEKLFF. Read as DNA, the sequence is TGCAGTGCTAGTGCTTCACTGGGGCAGACTAATGAAAAACTGTTTTTT.